A selection of T cell receptor beta chains follows, all from one sample in a study of Graves' ophthalmopathy and Graves' hyperthyroidism. TCRdb processed the multiplex PCR reads anew with MiXCR; each CDR3 protein has one entry. Of approximately 150,000 distinct CDR3 sequences listed, about two fifths are singletons. Specimen: peripheral blood. These TCRs come from a man aged 25 to 40 with Graves' ophthalmopathy. The CDR3 runs from the conserved cysteine through the conserved F or W. Fields, in order: J gene, clone size, D gene, V gene, CDR3 DNA, CDR3 protein. The D gene is left open where the match is weak. Clone size is given for some rows only: seen once, a few or many times, or a class if the clone is expanded.

>TRBJ2-2|.|TRBD1|TRBV12-3/TRBV12-4
TGTGCCAGCAGCCACAGGGACAGGGGTCACGGGGAGCTGTTTTTT
CASSHRDRGHGELFF
>TRBJ2-7|few|.|TRBV12-3/TRBV12-4
TGTGCCAGCAGTTTAAAGCTAGCACGGAACTACGAGCAGTACTTC
CASSLKLARNYEQYF
>TRBJ1-2|many|.|TRBV12-3/TRBV12-4
TGTGCCAGCAGTTTGCAGGTTACCTATGGCTACACCTTC
CASSLQVTYGYTF
>TRBJ2-5|.|.|TRBV6-1
TGTGCCAGCACGAGTAAGACTAGTAATCAAGAGACCCAGTACTTC
CASTSKTSNQETQYF
>TRBJ1-5|.|.|TRBV19
TGTGCCAGTAGTATCTTAGGGAGCAATCAGCCCCAGCATTTT
CASSILGSNQPQHF
>TRBJ2-7|.|TRBD1|TRBV28
TGTGCCAGCAGCGCTCTCAACAGGGGGAACGAGCAGTACTTC
CASSALNRGNEQYF
>TRBJ1-1|many|TRBD1|TRBV10-3
TGTGCCACCGAAAGGGACAGGGGAAACACTGAAGCTTTCTTT
CATERDRGNTEAFF
>TRBJ2-5|few|TRBD1|TRBV12-3/TRBV12-4
TGTGCCAGCACTACAGGGGTTGATGGCTTAGAGACCCAGTACTTC
CASTTGVDGLETQYF
>TRBJ2-7|few|.|TRBV2
TGTGCCAGCAGTGAAAGCCTAGCGCTGGCCTACGAGCAGTACTTC
CASSESLALAYEQYF
>TRBJ2-7|.|TRBD1|TRBV12-3/TRBV12-4
TGTGCCAGCAGTTTCCGACAGGGACCCTACGAGCAGTACTTC
CASSFRQGPYEQYF
>TRBJ1-5|many|.|TRBV13
TGTGCCAGCAGCTTAGGTTTGGGACAACTTAATCAGCCCCAGCATTTT
CASSLGLGQLNQPQHF
>TRBJ1-6|.|.|TRBV12-3/TRBV12-4
TGTGCCAGCAGTTTACGAAGGGGGGATAATTCACCCCTCCACTTT
CASSLRRGDNSPLHF
>TRBJ2-7|few|.|TRBV6-2/TRBV6-3
TGTGCCAGCAGTTACAAATACGGGGACACCTCCCCATACGAGCAGTACTTC
CASSYKYGDTSPYEQYF
>TRBJ1-1|.|TRBD1|TRBV6-5
TGTGCCAGCAGTTCCCGCCGGGGACAGACGAACACTGAAGCTTTCTTT
CASSSRRGQTNTEAFF
>TRBJ2-7|many|.|TRBV6-1
TGTGCCAGCAGGGACGGAACCTACGAGCAGTACTTC
CASRDGTYEQYF
>TRBJ1-1|.|.|TRBV19
TGTGCCAGTAGTATATCCCGGGGCACTGAAGCTTTCTTT
CASSISRGTEAFF
>TRBJ1-5|many|.|TRBV6-5
TGTGCCAGCAGTTATGGGGGAAGCAATCAGCCCCAGCATTTT
CASSYGGSNQPQHF
>TRBJ1-1|many|.|TRBV6-2/TRBV6-3
TGTGCCAGCAGTTACTCGAGGGTCTTGGTGAACACTGAAGCTTTCTTT
CASSYSRVLVNTEAFF
>TRBJ1-2|few|.|TRBV2
TGTGCCAGCAGCGAAACCCCATTTACGAGATATGGCTACACCTTC
CASSETPFTRYGYTF
>TRBJ2-7|few|TRBD2|TRBV6-5
TGTGCCAGCAGTTACTCCTTGCGGGAGGTCGGGTACGAGCAGTACTTC
CASSYSLREVGYEQYF
>TRBJ2-5|many|TRBD2|TRBV20-1
TGCAGTGCTAGTCTCGGGAGGAGACTAGATGTTAGGGGGACCCAGTACTTC
CSASLGRRLDVRGTQYF
>TRBJ1-2|many|.|TRBV28
TGTGCCAGCAGTTCCCCGACCCCCTTTCGGGGCGCGGTCGACTATGGCTACACCTTC
CASSSPTPFRGAVDYGYTF
>TRBJ2-7|many|TRBD2|TRBV4-1
TGCGCCAGCAGCCAAACGGGGGGCTACGAGCAGTACTTC
CASSQTGGYEQYF
>TRBJ1-1|.|.|TRBV24-1
TGTGCCACCAGTGACCCCGGTGAAGCCACTGTAGCTTTCTTT
CATSDPGEATVAFF
>TRBJ1-2|.|.|TRBV12-3/TRBV12-4
TGTGCCAGCAGCGCCGATGACACCCCTGGGGACTATGGCTACACCTTC
CASSADDTPGDYGYTF
>TRBJ2-4|many|.|TRBV28
TGTGCCAGCAGTTTTACGGGGGTGGCCAAAAACATTCAGTACTTC
CASSFTGVAKNIQYF
>TRBJ2-7|many|.|TRBV6-2/TRBV6-3
TGTGCCAGCAGTACCTATTACGAGCAGTACTTC
CASSTYYEQYF
>TRBJ2-7|.|TRBD2|TRBV6-1
TGTGCTGTTACTAGCGACAGCTCCTACGAGCAGTACTTC
CAVTSDSSYEQYF
>TRBJ2-7|many|TRBD1|TRBV6-2/TRBV6-3
TGTGCCAGCAGCCTCAGGGGGTCCTCCTACGAGCAGCACTTC
CASSLRGSSYEQHF
>TRBJ2-5|many|TRBD2|TRBV28
TGTGCCAGCAGTTTTGTTCCAGCGGGAGACCAAGAGACCCAGTACTTC
CASSFVPAGDQETQYF
>TRBJ1-1|.|.|TRBV30
TGTGCCTGGACAGGGGATGCGAACACTGAAGCTTTCTTT
CAWTGDANTEAFF
>TRBJ1-1|.|TRBD1|TRBV7-2
TGTGCCAGCAGAGAGACAGGGGGCGCGACTGAAGCTTTCTTT
CASRETGGATEAFF
>TRBJ2-6|.|.|TRBV7-9
TGTGCCAGCAGCTTTAGGGATGCAGCCAACGTCCTGACTTTC
CASSFRDAANVLTF
>TRBJ2-2|many|.|TRBV4-1
TGCGCCAGCAGCCGAGTGGGTGACACCGGGGAGCTGTTTTTT
CASSRVGDTGELFF
>TRBJ2-5|many|TRBD2|TRBV5-1
TGCGCCAGCAGGAGCGCTCTAGCGGGAGAGACCCAGTACTTC
CASRSALAGETQYF
>TRBJ2-7|.|.|TRBV6-1
TGTGCCAGCACCCCTAGCTCAGGGCTCTCCTACGAGCAGTACTTC
CASTPSSGLSYEQYF
>TRBJ1-5|many|TRBD1|TRBV12-3/TRBV12-4
TGTGCCAGCAGGGGACAGGGAGGAAATCAGCCCCAGCATTTT
CASRGQGGNQPQHF
>TRBJ1-1|many|.|TRBV12-3/TRBV12-4
TGTGCCAGCAGTTTGGGCCCCCTAGCTTTCTTT
CASSLGPLAFF
>TRBJ2-7|many|.|TRBV6-2/TRBV6-3
TGTGCCAGCAGTTCCCAAGACCGACACCTTTTAACCTACGAGCAGTACTTC
CASSSQDRHLLTYEQYF
>TRBJ1-1|.|TRBD1|TRBV6-1
TGTGCCAGCAGACAGGGGTTCACTGAAGCTTTCTTT
CASRQGFTEAFF
>TRBJ1-2|many|.|TRBV6-1
TGTGCCAGCAGTGAACAGGTTGGGGATGTCGACGGCTACACCTTC
CASSEQVGDVDGYTF
>TRBJ2-4|many|.|TRBV4-2
TGTGCCAGCAGCACTGGGTTGGACCCGGGGAGAAACATTCAGTACTTC
CASSTGLDPGRNIQYF
>TRBJ1-6|.|.|TRBV7-8
TGTGCCAGCAGGGTCGGATTGAATTCACCCCTCCACTTT
CASRVGLNSPLHF
>TRBJ2-7|.|TRBD2|TRBV24-1
TGTGCCACCAGTGAAACCGGACTAGATTCCTACGAGCAGTACTTC
CATSETGLDSYEQYF
>TRBJ1-1|.|.|TRBV6-1
TGTGCCAGCAGCAACCACGCCTACGAAGCTTTCTTT
CASSNHAYEAFF
>TRBJ1-1|.|.|TRBV6-2/TRBV6-3
TGTGCCAGCAGCTTCGGACCGGGCGGTAGGAACACTGAAGCTTTCTTT
CASSFGPGGRNTEAFF
>TRBJ2-7|many|TRBD2|TRBV6-5
TGTGCCAGCACCGACGAGGCGGGAGGAGTTCGGGAGCAGTACTTC
CASTDEAGGVREQYF
>TRBJ2-7|.|.|TRBV6-2/TRBV6-3
TGTGCCAGCAGTACCTCCCCCGGGACACCCACATACGAGCAGTACTTC
CASSTSPGTPTYEQYF
>TRBJ2-2|many|.|TRBV4-1
TGCGCCAGCAGCCCGGAGGGGGTTTCGAACACCGGGGAGCTGTTTTTT
CASSPEGVSNTGELFF
>TRBJ2-7|.|.|TRBV28
TGTGCCGCAGGAGGGTTTTACGAGCAGTACTTC
CAAGGFYEQYF
>TRBJ1-1|few|.|TRBV11-2
TGTGCCAGCAGCACGGGCCCCGGACTTGGCGCTGAAGCTTTCTTT
CASSTGPGLGAEAFF
>TRBJ2-6|few|.|TRBV6-1
TGTGCCAGCAGTGATAAGGCTGGGGCCAACGTCCTGACTTTC
CASSDKAGANVLTF
>TRBJ2-7|many|TRBD1|TRBV11-3
TGTGCCAGCAGCTTGACAGGGAGTGCCGAGCAGTACTTC
CASSLTGSAEQYF
>TRBJ1-1|many|TRBD1|TRBV6-5
TGTGCCACCCAGGGGGCAGGGAACATGAACACTGAAGCTTTCTTT
CATQGAGNMNTEAFF
>TRBJ1-2|once|.|TRBV27
TGTGCCAGCAGTTCGTGGACACAGGGTGCTGGCTACACCTTC
CASSSWTQGAGYTF
>TRBJ2-7|.|.|TRBV6-1
TGTGCCAGCACAAATTCAGATACCTACGAGCAGTACTTC
CASTNSDTYEQYF